The rows below give T cell receptor beta chains drawn from one sample of a study of identical twins. One entry per CDR3 protein results from TCRdb running MiXCR on the 5' RACE reads. The data contain under 1 million distinct CDR3 sequences, approximately 13% of them seen just once; the ten biggest clones take up 1.5% to 2%. The same sample was also studied in work on yellow fever vaccine responses in identical twins.

Sequenced sample: PBMCs. These receptors originate from a woman in her late teens or twenties in good health. CDR3s include the opening cysteine and the closing phenylalanine or tryptophan. D genes are given only for firm matches. The size field is filled for only some rows; it gives once, few, many or a size class.

size	V	D	J	CDR3	DNA
-	TRBV11-2	-	TRBJ2-1	CASSLIVTGNFNEQFF	TGTGCCAGCAGCTTAATAGTAACAGGGAATTTCAATGAGCAGTTCTTC
many	TRBV4-1	-	TRBJ1-2	CASSQGGNNYGYTF	TGCGCCAGCAGCCAAGGGGGCAATAACTATGGCTACACCTTC
few	TRBV4-1	-	TRBJ2-5	CASSQDRSGSQETQYF	TGCGCCAGCAGCCAAGATAGGTCAGGCAGTCAAGAGACCCAGTACTTC
few	TRBV9	-	TRBJ2-4	CASSRQAGAGNIQYF	TGTGCCAGCAGCCGTCAAGCGGGTGCAGGAAACATTCAGTACTTC
few	TRBV20-1	-	TRBJ1-1	CSARDYQGFFTEAFF	TGCAGTGCTAGAGATTATCAGGGGTTTTTCACTGAAGCTTTCTTT
few	TRBV5-1	TRBD1	TRBJ2-3	CASSFTPGQVPPDTDTQYF	TGCGCCAGCAGCTTCACCCCGGGACAGGTCCCCCCAGACACAGATACGCAGTATTTT
few	TRBV7-3	TRBD2	TRBJ2-1	CASSKLAGEIYNEQFF	TGTGCCAGCAGCAAACTGGCGGGAGAGATCTACAATGAGCAGTTCTTC
-	TRBV11-3	TRBD1	TRBJ2-2	CASSSGQGETGELFF	TGTGCCAGCAGCTCGGGACAGGGGGAAACCGGGGAGCTGTTTTTT
-	TRBV3-1	-	TRBJ2-2	CASSQDWGTTGELFF	TGTGCCAGCAGCCAAGATTGGGGCACCACCGGGGAGCTGTTTTTT
-	TRBV4-1	TRBD2	TRBJ2-7	CASSQTGTSDYEQYF	TGCGCCAGCAGCCAAACCGGGACTAGCGACTACGAGCAGTACTTC
few	TRBV6-5	-	TRBJ2-1	CASSYSSMNNEQFF	TGTGCCAGCAGTTACTCGTCGATGAACAATGAGCAGTTCTTC